These 32 T cell receptor beta chains originate from one sample sequenced in a study of cytomegalovirus exposure and HLA in healthy donors. 13 Jbeta primers and 60 Vbeta primers were used for the PCR. The table came from immunoSEQ multiplex PCR; TCRdb's copy has only in-frame clones and leaves some out. Found here are 85,000 to 100,000 clones, 60% to 85% of them singletons; the top ten hold approximately 7%. Sequenced material: PBMCs. The receptors were sampled from a man aged 50 or older in good health and CMV-seropositive.

The rearrangement uses TRBV15 and TRBJ2-3, with 14 positions matching TRBD2. There are 16 residues in the CDR3. The V gene end was trimmed by 4 bases and the J gene end by 4 bases; junction bases not matched to a gene: 4. From germline, CDR1 is LNHNV and CDR2 YYDKDF (reference sequence). CDR3 loop: CATSTTTSGGADTQYF. The CDR3 bases are TGTGCCACCAGCACGACGACTAGCGGGGGGGCAGATACGCAGTATTTT. Based on the CDR3 plus reference TRBV15 and TRBJ2-3, the full variable domain is DAMVIQNPRYQVTQFGKPVTLSCSQTLNHNVMYWYQQKSSQAPKLLFHYYDKDFNNEADTPDNFQSRRPNTSFCFLDIRSPGLGDTAMYLCATSTTTSGGADTQYFGPGTRLTVL.

V gene TRBV6-5 combines with J gene TRBJ1-2, with D possibly TRBD1 on 6 matching bases. Germline-derived CDR1 and CDR2 are MNHEY and SVGAGI. The CDR3 is 14 residues long. V was pared by 5 bases and J by 4 bases, with 14 bases between. The CDR3 nucleotides read TGTGCCAGCAGTGGGGAGGGGGGAGGCTATGGCTACACCTTC. This sequence encodes CASSGEGGGYGYTF.

The J gene is TRBJ2-2, the V gene TRBV4-2; weak D call: TRBD1 (5 bases). Trimming stripped 0 bases from V and 0 bases from J, with 8 bases between. This CDR3 contains 16 residues. The germline gives CDR1 LGHNA, CDR2 YNFKEQ. The DNA for the CDR3 is TGTGCCAGCAGCCAAGATGCAGGGACGAACACCGGGGAGCTGTTTTTT. Protein product: CASSQDAGTNTGELFF.

The chain uses TRBV2 and TRBJ2-2, with D possibly TRBD2 on 5 matching bases. Germline V gene sequence: CDR1 SNHLY, CDR2 FYNNEI. The CDR3 loop spans 16 amino acids. V was pared by 7 bases and J by 3 bases, with 18 bases between. CDR3 nucleotides: TGTGCCAGCAAACTGGAGGCTCCCCCAGACACCGGGGAGCTGTTTTTT. This sequence encodes CASKLEAPPDTGELFF.

The chain combines TRBV10-3 with TRBJ1-1; 11 nucleotides line up with TRBD1. The junction had 4 bases not matched to a gene; V was cut back by 2 bases and J by 2 bases. Germline loops: CDR1 ENHRY, CDR2 SYGVKD. The CDR3 has 16 amino acids. Here the CDR3 reads CAISEPDRGRNTEAFF. CDR3 DNA sequence: TGTGCCATCAGTGAGCCGGACAGGGGGCGAAACACTGAAGCTTTCTTT.

The count of this clone is one. Written as DNA, the CDR3 is TGTGCCAGAAGCCAAAACAGGGTCGGGGACACTGAAGCTTTCTTT. It encodes CARSQNRVGDTEAFF. This sequence joins TRBV5-3 and TRBJ1-1; D is possibly TRBD1 (6 bases). TRBV5-3 is filed as an ORF, its function uncertain. There are 15 residues in the CDR3. The V and J ends lost 4 bases and 3 bases respectively, with 16 bases between them.

The chain couples TRBV6-5 to TRBJ2-1; perhaps TRBD2 as D (5 bases). The V gene's germline CDR1 is MNHEY and CDR2 SVGAGI. The V end was cut by 8 bases, the J end by 4 bases, with 18 bases between. CDR3 length: 15 residues. The CDR3 DNA follows: TGTGCCAGCGGCTTGACGGGGTCGTTTTACAATGAGCAGTTCTTC. Its protein is CASGLTGSFYNEQFF.

This clone was detected a few times. The rearrangement joins TRBV11-2 to TRBJ2-1; D is undetermined. This CDR3 has 14 amino acids. The V end was cut by 2 bases, the J end by 7 bases, with 12 bases between. The germline V gene encodes CDR1 SGHAT and CDR2 FQNNGV. CDR3 in DNA: TGTGCCAGCAGCTTAATCCAGACACGGAATGAGCAGTTCTTC. It codes for CASSLIQTRNEQFF.

The chain has TRBV20-1 and TRBJ1-2, with a weak D call TRBD1 (5 bases). V shed 1 base and J shed 7 bases, with 7 bases lying between them. Germline V gene sequence: CDR1 DFQATT, CDR2 SNEGSKA (reference sequence). The length of the CDR3 is 11 residues. DNA for the CDR3: TGCAGTGCTAGAGGTGGGGCTGGCTACACCTTC. The encoded protein is CSARGGAGYTF.

The V and J genes are TRBV7-3 and TRBJ2-2; the D gene is possibly TRBD1 (6 bases). CDR3 length equals 15 residues. CDR1 is SGHTA, CDR2 FQGTGA, per germline. The ends were cut back, 4 bases at V and 5 bases at J, with 14 bases in the middle. The CDR3 here is CASSSHRVGTGELFF. The CDR3 DNA reads as TGTGCCAGCAGCTCCCACAGGGTTGGGACCGGGGAGCTGTTTTTT.

This chain connects TRBV30 to TRBJ2-7; D is unclear. The V and J ends lost 2 bases and 7 bases respectively, with 12 bases between them. In germline, CDR1 is GTSNPN, CDR2 SVGIG (reference sequence). There are 12 residues in the CDR3. The CDR3: CAWSRHRPEQYF. The CDR3 DNA reads as TGTGCCTGGAGTAGACACCGCCCGGAGCAGTACTTC.

This chain uses TRBV10-3 with TRBJ2-7; 7 nucleotides agree with TRBD1. CDR1 and CDR2 (germline): ENHRY, SYGVKD. The trim removed 0 bases at V and 3 bases at J, leaving 5 bases unmatched. This CDR3 region has 15 residues. The CDR3 reads CAISESGTDHYEQYF. CDR3 DNA: TGTGCCATCAGTGAGTCGGGGACAGACCACTACGAGCAGTACTTC.

This rearrangement joins TRBV7-9 to TRBJ2-6; D may be TRBD2 (6 bases). The CDR3 is 17 residues long. Between the trimmed V and J ends, which lost 4 bases and 0 bases, there was a span of 13 bases. The germline V gene has CDR1 SEHNR and CDR2 FQNEAQ (reference sequence). The CDR3 loop reads CASSSGDGLSGANVLTF. The CDR3 DNA reads as TGTGCCAGCAGCTCGGGGGACGGGCTCTCTGGGGCCAACGTCCTGACTTTC. The variable domain in full, with the rest retrieved from reference TRBV7-9 and TRBJ2-6, is DTGVSQNPRHKITKRGQNVTFRCDPISEHNRLYWYRQTLGQGPEFLTYFQNEAQLEKSRLLSDRFSAERPKGSFSTLEIQRTEQGDSAMYLCASSSGDGLSGANVLTFGAGSRLTVL.

The gene calls are TRBV30 and TRBJ1-6; D ambiguous. V lost 0 bases and J 9 bases, leaving 6 bases between the germline ends. Germline CDR1 reads GTSNPN; CDR2 reads SVGIG (reference sequence). The CDR3 extends over 12 amino acids. In nucleotides, the CDR3 is TGTGCCTGGAGTGTTGAGCTTTCACCCCTCCACTTT. Amino acid sequence: CAWSVELSPLHF.

The V and J genes are TRBV7-9 and TRBJ2-5; D is ambiguous. Matching the DNA end better, TRBJ2-7 makes the J call doubtful. Germline V CDR1 and CDR2: SEHNR, FQNEAQ (reference sequence). The CDR3 is made up of 13 amino acids. The CDR3 sequence is CASSFLGLYEQYF. The CDR3 DNA is TGTGCCAGCAGCTTTCTGGGCCTCTACGAGCAGTACTTC.

The chain employs TRBV30 and TRBJ1-6; tentative D call: TRBD1 (5 bases). Trimming stripped 1 base from V and 13 bases from J, with 14 bases between. Germline V lookup: CDR1 GTSNPN, CDR2 SVGIG (reference sequence). This CDR3 contains 13 residues. CDR3 nucleotide sequence: TGTGCCTGGAGTGGCGATCAGGCAGGGCCCCTCCACTTT. Encoded protein: CAWSGDQAGPLHF.

The chain is built from TRBV6-4 and TRBJ1-3; no reliable D call. The CDR3 totals 16 residues. Trimming took 4 bases from V and 0 from J, leaving 13 bases between them. The germline V gene encodes CDR1 MRHNA and CDR2 SNTAGT. The CDR3 loop is CASSVPGLSSGNTIYF. In nucleotides, the CDR3 is TGTGCCAGCAGTGTTCCAGGACTCAGCTCTGGAAACACCATATATTTT.

The chain employs TRBV18 and TRBJ1-4; no reliable D call. CDR1 and CDR2 (germline): KGHSH, LQKENI. This CDR3 is 14 amino acids long. V gave up 3 bases and J gave up 7 bases, with 12 bases separating them. CDR3 sequence (DNA): TGTGCCAGCTCACCGACATTGGGTACTGAAAAACTGTTTTTT. It yields the protein CASSPTLGTEKLFF. The whole variable domain, remainder taken from reference TRBV18 and TRBJ1-4, is NAGVMQNPRHLVRRRGQEARLRCSPMKGHSHVYWYRQLPEEGLKFMVYLQKENIIDESGMPKERFSAEFPKEGPSILRIQQVVRGDSAAYFCASSPTLGTEKLFFGSGTQLSVL.

The genes are TRBV13 and TRBJ1-2; D call uncertain. V lost 1 base and J 1 base, leaving 10 bases between the germline ends. CDR1 and CDR2 (germline): PRHDT, FYEKMQ (reference sequence). The CDR3 covers 15 residues. The CDR3: CASSLAPGDNYGYTF. Here the CDR3 DNA reads TGTGCCAGCAGCTTAGCCCCCGGTGATAACTATGGCTACACCTTC.

The chain links TRBV29-1 to TRBJ2-3; D call uncertain. Germline V gene data show CDR1 as SQVTM and CDR2 as ANQGSEA. The CDR3 runs 13 residues. The V and J ends lost 0 bases and 2 bases respectively, with 6 bases between them. CDR3 loop: CSVEDRYTDTQYF. The CDR3 DNA reads as TGCAGCGTTGAAGACAGGTACACAGATACGCAGTATTTT.

The chain has TRBV19 and TRBJ1-6, with unresolved D. V dropped 5 bases and J dropped 6 bases, with 11 bases sitting between them. The CDR3 has 14 residues. CDR1 and CDR2 from the germline V gene are LNHDA and SQIVND (reference sequence). The CDR3 nucleotides read TGTGCCAGTAGTCCCATCGCGTCTAATTCACCCCTCCACTTT. Encoded protein: CASSPIASNSPLHF.

This clone has just one count. The chain has TRBV14 and TRBJ2-3; TRBD2 might be the D (7 bases). The germline V gene has CDR1 SGHDN and CDR2 FVKESK. The CDR3 extends over 16 amino acids. The V gene lost 3 bases and the J gene lost 2 bases, with 15 bases spanning the gap. The DNA of the CDR3 is TGTGCCAGCAGCCATCTAGGGGGGGGCTCCACAGATACGCAGTATTTT. Its translation: CASSHLGGGSTDTQYF.

The rearrangement links TRBV7-2 to TRBJ2-7, with unresolved D. With 3 bases removed from V and 2 bases from J, the gap between germline ends came to 8 bases. CDR3 length equals 13 residues. Per germline, CDR1 SGHTA and CDR2 FQGNSA. CDR3 loop: CASSFEAAYEQYF. The CDR3 nucleotides are TGTGCCAGCAGCTTTGAAGCCGCCTACGAGCAGTACTTC.

The J gene is TRBJ1-1, the V gene TRBV13, with D possibly TRBD1 on 5 matching bases. The CDR3 length is 14 residues. Germline-derived CDR1 and CDR2 are PRHDT and FYEKMQ (reference sequence). The V gene lost 8 bases and the J gene lost 1 base, with 14 bases spanning the gap. The DNA for the CDR3 is TGTGCCAGCGCGAGGCCAGGGCAGAACACTGAAGCTTTCTTT. This translates into CASARPGQNTEAFF.

The sample holds a few counts of this clone. The sample contains more than one DNA sequence encoding this CDR3. This chain connects TRBV19 to TRBJ1-5, with TRBD1 matching over 10 bases. CDR1 and CDR2 from the germline V gene are LNHDA and SQIVND (reference sequence). The CDR3 runs 18 residues. The trim removed 0 bases at V and 6 bases at J, leaving 11 bases unmatched. CDR3 nucleotides: TGTGCCAGTAGTATAGAGCTTTGGGGACAGGGGTTTCGTCAGCCCCAGCATTTT. As protein: CASSIELWGQGFRQPQHF.

This clone was found a few times. The genes are TRBV6-6 and TRBJ1-1; D ambiguous. V was clipped by 2 bases and J by 8 bases, with 9 bases between them. This CDR3 has 12 residues. Germline V gene data show CDR1 as MNHNY and CDR2 as SVGAGI (reference sequence). The CDR3 here is CASSYTQREAFF. The CDR3 nucleotides are TGTGCCAGCAGTTACACTCAACGGGAAGCTTTCTTT.

V gene TRBV19 combines with J gene TRBJ2-5; tentative D call: TRBD2 (7 bases). V lost 4 bases to trimming and J lost 5 bases, with 23 bases between them. The CDR3 loop spans 17 amino acids. Germline assignment: CDR1 LNHDA and CDR2 SQIVND (reference sequence). The DNA for the CDR3 is TGTGCCAGTAGTACCACGACCGGGACAACCGGGAGGGAGACCCAGTACTTC. Translated, it gives CASSTTTGTTGRETQYF. Full variable domain (remainder filled in from reference TRBV19 and TRBJ2-5): DGGITQSPKYLFRKEGQNVTLSCEQNLNHDAMYWYRQDPGQGLRLIYYSQIVNDFQKGDIAEGYSVSREKKESFPLTVTSAQKNPTAFYLCASSTTTGTTGRETQYFGPGTRLLVL.

As for this clone: Its ends do not fully match the called genes, so a read error is possible. The DNA for the CDR3 is TGTGCCAGTAGGAGTGGTCGGGGTCTCTATGGCTACCCCTTC. It translates to CASRSGRGLYGYPF. This rearrangement joins TRBV19 to TRBJ1-2; D gene uncertain. The CDR3 runs to 14 residues. Germline lookup yields CDR1 LNHDA and CDR2 SQIVND (reference sequence).

This sequence joins TRBV7-9 and TRBJ1-6; 7 bases are a match to TRBD1. Germline values: CDR1 SEHNR, CDR2 FQNEAQ (reference sequence). V shed 1 base and J 6 bases; nucleotides not matched to a gene: 6. The CDR3 consists of 16 residues. CDR3 DNA sequence: TGTGCCAGCAGCTTAGGGGACCGGGACAGTAATTCACCCCTCCACTTT. Translation gives CASSLGDRDSNSPLHF.

The chain uses TRBV28 and TRBJ1-1; D unclear. The CDR3 totals 15 residues. Per germline, CDR1 MDHEN and CDR2 SYDVKM. Trimming pared 5 bases from V and 1 base from J, leaving 14 bases between. This CDR3 is CASSGLSTTNTEAFF. The CDR3 DNA reads TGTGCCAGCAGTGGGTTGAGCACTACGAACACTGAAGCTTTCTTT.

The chain couples TRBV4-3 to TRBJ2-3; 11 bases line up with TRBD2. CDR3 length equals 16 residues. CDR1 is LGHNA and CDR2 is YSLEER in the germline V gene. V shed 0 bases and J 4 bases; nucleotides not matched to a gene: 3. The CDR3 loop is CASSQDSGGAPDTQYF. The CDR3 DNA follows: TGCGCCAGCAGCCAAGATAGCGGGGGGGCCCCAGATACGCAGTATTTT.

V gene TRBV9 combines with J gene TRBJ2-7, with TRBD2 identical over 8 bases. Germline V gene data show CDR1 as SGDLS and CDR2 as YYNGEE. The ends lost 0 bases at V and 3 bases at J; junction bases unmatched: 2. CDR3 length: 14 residues. The CDR3 DNA is TGTGCCAGCAGCGTAGCCGGGGGGGTCTACGAGCAGTACTTC. Its translation is CASSVAGGVYEQYF.